Below, 8 T cell receptor beta chains from the same sample are listed, as sequenced in a study of identical twins. TCRdb reanalysed the 5' RACE reads using MiXCR and keeps one entry per CDR3 protein. This sample carries 1,800,000 or so distinct CDR3 sequences, about 30% of them seen once, and the ten largest clones take approximately 0.29%. Source material: cord blood. Every receptor here comes from a newborn girl in good health.

The rearrangement links TRBV5-1 to TRBJ1-1; 12 positions match TRBD1. The CDR3 extends over 16 amino acids. Germline trimming cut 3 bases from V and 3 bases from J; bases unmatched to any gene: 6. Germline CDR1 reads SGHRS; CDR2 reads YFSETQ. The CDR3 reads CASSWTGTGGHTEAFF. CDR3 nucleotide sequence: TGCGCCAGCAGCTGGACCGGGACAGGGGGCCACACTGAAGCTTTCTTT.

The table lists this clonotype with a few counts. As DNA, the CDR3 is TGTGCCAGCAAGGGGAGCTCCTACAATGAGCAGTTCTTC. Its translation is CASKGSSYNEQFF. The genes are TRBV7-9 and TRBJ2-1, with D perhaps assigned TRBD1 or TRBD2 (5 bases each). Germline V CDR1 and CDR2: SEHNR, FQNEAQ (reference sequence). CDR3 length: 13 amino acids. V was pared by 7 bases and J by 0 bases, with 7 bases between.

The chain employs TRBV12-3 or TRBV12-4 and TRBJ1-4, with 10 bases aligning to TRBD1. The V and J ends lost 6 bases and 7 bases, in that order; junction bases with no gene match: 8. The CDR3 runs 15 residues. The CDR3 sequence: CASSPRQGAIEKLFF. In DNA, the CDR3 is TGTGCCAGCAGCCCTCGACAGGGGGCTATTGAAAAACTGTTTTTT.

This clonotype has just a few counts. The chain has TRBV15 and TRBJ1-2, with D uncertain. Trimming removed 2 bases at V and 1 base at J, with 8 bases between. This CDR3 is built from 14 residues. From germline, CDR1 is LNHNV and CDR2 YYDKDF (reference sequence). CDR3 nucleotide sequence: TGTGCCACCAGCAGACCCTTACTTAACTATGGCTACACCTTC. The encoded protein is CATSRPLLNYGYTF.

This clonotype occurred a few times. This chain connects TRBV29-1 to TRBJ1-2; weak D call: TRBD1 (5 bases). V was clipped by 4 bases and J by 2 bases, with 8 bases between them. CDR3 size: 12 residues. Germline loops: CDR1 SQVTM, CDR2 ANQGSEA. The CDR3 DNA is TGCAGCGTTGGCAGGGTAAACTATGGCTACACCTTC. It yields the protein CSVGRVNYGYTF. The entire variable domain, with the rest obtained from reference TRBV29-1 and TRBJ1-2, is as follows: SAVISQKPSRDICQRGTSLTIQCQVDSQVTMMFWYRQQPGQSLTLIATANQGSEATYESGFVIDKFPISRPNLTFSTLTVSNMSPEDSSIYLCSVGRVNYGYTFGSGTRLTVV.

In this sample, this clonotype turned up many times. Compared with germline, one end of the junction differs, possibly owing to a read error. J is TRBJ2-7 and V is TRBV5-1; no clear D gene. The CDR3 consists of 11 residues. The germline V gene has CDR1 SGHRS and CDR2 YFSETQ. The DNA for the CDR3 is TGTGCCAGCAGTTTCGGCTACGAGCAGTACTTC. This gives the protein CASSFGYEQYF.

This clonotype was seen a few times. This chain joins TRBV7-2 and TRBJ1-1; D ambiguous. CDR1 and CDR2 from the germline V gene are SGHTA and FQGNSA. Trimming took 1 base from V and 8 from J, leaving 8 bases between them. The length of the CDR3 is 12 residues. This chain's CDR3 is CASSLVGFEAFF. The DNA of the CDR3 is TGTGCCAGCAGCTTAGTTGGATTCGAAGCTTTCTTT.

This clonotype was picked up a small number of times. The chain recombines TRBV28 with TRBJ1-5; TRBD1 is a possible D gene (5 bases). Germline loops: CDR1 MDHEN, CDR2 SYDVKM. V dropped 7 bases and J dropped 7 bases, with 20 bases sitting between them. CDR3 length: 15 residues. This CDR3 is CASTFLFGGVQPQHF. The DNA for the CDR3 is TGTGCCAGCACCTTTTTGTTCGGAGGGGTACAGCCCCAGCATTTT.